Presented here are 15 T cell receptor beta chains from one specimen sequenced in a study of OX40 agonist ivuxolimab in advanced cancers. Assay used: immunoSEQ multiplex PCR; TCRdb lists only in-frame clones, some missing. This table has over 55,000 clones, around 80% appearing once. Source: CD4+ or CD8+ T cells sorted from blood, taken in a trial of the OX40 agonist ivuxolimab. Receptors were obtained from an adult with an advanced solid tumor such as melanoma, head and neck, liver or kidney cancer.

In this sample, this clone turned up a few times. The chain couples TRBV12-5 to TRBJ2-7; 9 positions match TRBD1. Germline CDR1 reads LGHNT; CDR2 reads FRNRAP. This CDR3 is built from 15 residues. Trimming cost V 2 bases and J 5 bases; bases outside gene matches: 7. The DNA of the CDR3 is TGTGCTAGTGGTTTGCCTGGACAGGGGAGGCACGAGCAGTACTTC. It encodes CASGLPGQGRHEQYF.

The gene calls are TRBV2 and TRBJ1-6; D not certain. Trimming took 5 bases from V and 6 from J, leaving 20 bases between them. CDR1 and CDR2 (germline): SNHLY, FYNNEI. There are 17 residues in the CDR3. The CDR3 sequence is CASSNLLGGLGNSPLHF. The CDR3 DNA reads as TGTGCCAGCAGTAACCTTTTGGGAGGGTTAGGTAATTCACCCCTCCACTTT.

Here the CDR3 DNA reads TGTGCCAGTAGTATCTTACTGGGGGTGTCCCTGTTTTTT. It codes for CASSILLGVSLFF. J is TRBJ1-4 and V is TRBV19; D is possibly TRBD1 (5 bases). The CDR3 contains 13 residues. V dropped 3 bases and J dropped 14 bases, with 16 bases sitting between them. Germline V gene sequence: CDR1 LNHDA, CDR2 SQIVND (reference sequence).

CDR3 nucleotide sequence: TGTGCCAGCAGGGGAAACTTGGGCTCCTACGAGCAGTACTTC. Its translation: CASRGNLGSYEQYF. This chain uses TRBV6-6 with TRBJ2-7; the D is unclear. In germline, CDR1 is MNHNY, CDR2 SVGAGI (reference sequence). With 6 bases removed from V and 0 bases from J, the gap between germline ends came to 12 bases. This CDR3 comprises 14 residues.

The rearrangement joins TRBV9 to TRBJ2-2, with D uncertain. The CDR3 has 14 amino acids. Trimming shortened V by 0 bases and J by 3 bases, and 6 bases separated the two germline ends. Looked up from germline, CDR1 is SGDLS and CDR2 is YYNGEE. The CDR3 sequence is CASSVVTDTGELFF. The DNA of the CDR3 is TGTGCCAGCAGCGTAGTTACGGACACCGGGGAGCTGTTTTTT.

This chain links TRBV7-2 with TRBJ2-7, with unresolved D. CDR1 and CDR2 (germline): SGHTA, FQGNSA. The V end lost 5 bases, the J end lost 3 bases, and 8 bases lay between the germline ends. The length of the CDR3 is 12 residues. The CDR3 reads CASSASSYEQYF. The CDR3 bases are TGTGCCAGCAGCGCATCAAGCTACGAGCAGTACTTC.

The V gene is TRBV9, the J gene TRBJ1-4, with D tentatively TRBD1 (5 bases). CDR3 size: 16 residues. Germline V gene lookup returns CDR1 SGDLS and CDR2 YYNGEE. The ends were cut back, 3 bases at V and 2 bases at J, with 14 bases in the middle. The CDR3, as DNA: TGTGCCAGCAGCGGAGGGAGGGGTATGACTAATGAAAAACTGTTTTTT. Translation: CASSGGRGMTNEKLFF.

This chain's CDR3 is CASSLDSDEQFF. CDR3 DNA sequence: TGTGCCAGCAGCTTAGATTCCGATGAGCAGTTCTTC. The rearrangement joins TRBV11-3 to TRBJ2-1; D ambiguous. The CDR3 has 12 residues. Trimming took off 0 bases at V and 8 bases at J, with 5 bases between the two ends. Germline CDR1 and CDR2: SGHNT and YENEEA.

The CDR3 is CASRNPGGPGDGYTF. DNA of the CDR3: TGTGCCAGCAGAAACCCAGGGGGCCCCGGGGATGGCTACACCTTC. The genes are TRBV28 and TRBJ1-2; 8 nucleotides agree with TRBD1. The germline CDR1 and CDR2 sequences are MDHEN and SYDVKM. The CDR3 covers 15 residues. With 6 bases clipped from V and 6 bases from J, the junction kept 12 bases outside the gene matches.

The chain links TRBV5-1 to TRBJ2-7; 8 nucleotides agree with TRBD1. Unmatched junction bases numbered 6, after V lost 2 bases and J lost 2 bases. Germline loops: CDR1 SGHRS, CDR2 YFSETQ. This CDR3 contains 15 residues. CDR3: CASSFGGQGPYEQYF. The CDR3 nucleotides read TGCGCCAGCAGCTTTGGAGGACAGGGACCCTACGAGCAGTACTTC.

In this sample, this clone turned up a few times. V usage is TRBV2 and J usage is TRBJ1-2, with a tentative D call TRBD1 (5 bases). V was shortened by 4 bases and J by 6 bases, with 15 bases between the two germline ends. The germline V gene has CDR1 SNHLY and CDR2 FYNNEI. There are 14 residues in the CDR3. This CDR3 is CASSVGAGNDGYTF. Written as DNA, the CDR3 is TGTGCCAGCAGTGTCGGGGCAGGAAACGATGGCTACACCTTC.

V gene TRBV7-2 combines with J gene TRBJ2-2, with D perhaps matching TRBD1 or TRBD2 (5 bases each). The CDR3 extends over 14 amino acids. Germline V gives CDR1 SGHTA, CDR2 FQGNSA. V lost 5 bases and J lost 6, with 13 bases in between. DNA of the CDR3: TGTGCCAGCAGCCGGGGCGGGTTCTCCGGGGAGCTGTTTTTT. This gives the protein CASSRGGFSGELFF.

This clone was seen just once. The V call is TRBV2, the J call TRBJ1-1, with TRBD1 matching over 9 bases. V lost 3 bases to trimming and J lost 10 bases; unmatched junction nucleotides: 9. The CDR3 runs to 14 residues. Germline V gives CDR1 SNHLY, CDR2 FYNNEI. The CDR3 DNA reads as TGTGCCAGCAGTGACGTGGGACAGGGCCTGGCAGCTTTCTTT. Amino acids: CASSDVGQGLAAFF.

The J gene is TRBJ2-3, the V gene TRBV7-3; 8 nucleotides line up with TRBD2. V shed 5 bases, J shed 1 base, and the junction held 2 bases outside the gene matches. Germline V CDR1 and CDR2: SGHTA, FQGTGA. CDR3 length: 14 amino acids. CDR3 protein: CASSPSGRTDTQYF. The CDR3 nucleotides read TGTGCCAGCAGCCCTAGCGGGCGCACAGATACGCAGTATTTT.

The V call is TRBV7-2, the J call TRBJ1-2; 7 positions agree with TRBD1. The CDR3 is 15 amino acids. V trimming: 5 bases; J trimming: 4 bases; junction bases outside the gene matches: 10. Germline V lookup: CDR1 SGHTA, CDR2 FQGNSA. CDR3 residues: CASSLVQGTSYGYTF. DNA of the CDR3: TGTGCCAGCAGCCTCGTACAGGGGACTAGCTATGGCTACACCTTC.